The 18 T cell receptor beta chains below all came from one sample that was sequenced in a study of T cells in narcolepsy. The method was immunoSEQ multiplex PCR; TCRdb's version includes in-frame clones alone and lacks a portion of them. The table lists around 30,000 clones, around 83% of them singletons, with 2.6% in the top ten. The specimen was CD45RA- memory CD4+ T cells from PBMCs. The receptor set was obtained from a human donor with narcolepsy.

Only one count was recorded for this clone. The DNA of the CDR3 is TGTGCCAGCAGTTGGAGGGCGGGTGGCAATCAGCCCCAGCATTTT. Encoded protein: CASSWRAGGNQPQHF. V usage is TRBV6-5 and J usage is TRBJ1-5; no firm D call. Between the trimmed V and J ends, which lost 4 bases and 2 bases, there was a span of 12 bases. Germline values: CDR1 MNHEY, CDR2 SVGAGI. This CDR3 is built from 15 residues.

This clone was observed a few times. This chain joins TRBV9 and TRBJ1-1; D is undetermined. V lost 5 bases to trimming and J lost 1 base, with 9 bases between them. The CDR3 runs to 13 residues. Germline values: CDR1 SGDLS, CDR2 YYNGEE. Here the CDR3 reads CASSKRENTEAFF. In DNA form, the CDR3 reads TGTGCCAGCAGTAAGCGGGAGAACACTGAAGCTTTCTTT.

This chain links TRBV28 with TRBJ1-1; TRBD1 is a possible D gene (6 bases). The CDR3 spans 13 residues. Germline values: CDR1 MDHEN, CDR2 SYDVKM. Between the trimmed V and J ends, which lost 6 bases and 11 bases, there was a span of 19 bases. The chain's CDR3 is CASRTNRVGDAFF. In nucleotides, the CDR3 is TGTGCCAGCAGGACTAACAGGGTGGGGGACGCTTTCTTT.

The rearrangement links TRBV2 to TRBJ1-5; no reliable D call. CDR3 size: 12 residues. Germline assignment: CDR1 SNHLY and CDR2 FYNNEI. Trimming removed 6 bases at V and 3 bases at J, with 6 bases between. Written as DNA, the CDR3 is TGTGCCAGCAGCCAAACCAATCAGCCCCAGCATTTT. Its protein product is CASSQTNQPQHF.

The chain recombines TRBV30 with TRBJ1-2; TRBD1 is a possible D gene (5 bases). The V end was cut by 2 bases, the J end by 6 bases, with 13 bases between. Looked up from germline, CDR1 is GTSNPN and CDR2 is SVGIG (reference sequence). The CDR3 totals 13 residues. CDR3 protein: CAWSIQQGNGYTF. The CDR3 DNA reads TGTGCCTGGAGTATACAGCAGGGTAATGGCTACACCTTC.

The chain uses TRBV19 and TRBJ1-1, with 8 bases identical to TRBD1. CDR3 size: 15 residues. Germline V gives CDR1 LNHDA, CDR2 SQIVND (reference sequence). V gave up 3 bases and J gave up 5 bases; unmatched junction bases: 8. CDR3 loop: CASSMGQGAGTEAFF. The CDR3 region has the DNA TGTGCCAGTAGTATGGGGCAGGGGGCTGGGACTGAAGCTTTCTTT.

In this sample, this clone turned up once. This sequence joins TRBV5-1 and TRBJ2-7; TRBD2 matches at 12 bases. Trimming removed 0 bases from V and 0 bases from J; junction bases left unmatched: 7. The CDR3 runs 18 residues. Germline assignment: CDR1 SGHRS and CDR2 YFSETQ. Here the CDR3 DNA reads TGCGCCAGCAGCTTGGTGGAGGCTAGCGGGGGGGTCTCCTACGAGCAGTACTTC. Translated, it gives CASSLVEASGGVSYEQYF.

This CDR3 reads CASSIEVPSGVTRSYTGELFF. The CDR3 DNA sequence: TGTGCCAGTAGTATAGAGGTCCCTAGCGGGGTAACCCGGAGTTACACCGGGGAGCTGTTTTTT. The chain employs TRBV19 and TRBJ2-2, with 9 nucleotides matching TRBD2. The CDR3 extends over 21 amino acids. V gave up 0 bases and J gave up 3 bases; unmatched junction bases: 17. Germline V gene lookup returns CDR1 LNHDA and CDR2 SQIVND (reference sequence). The full variable domain, with the rest looked up from reference TRBV19 and TRBJ2-2, is DGGITQSPKYLFRKEGQNVTLSCEQNLNHDAMYWYRQDPGQGLRLIYYSQIVNDFQKGDIAEGYSVSREKKESFPLTVTSAQKNPTAFYLCASSIEVPSGVTRSYTGELFFGEGSRLTVL.

The V gene is TRBV15, the J gene TRBJ1-4, with D perhaps matching TRBD1 (6 bases). Germline assignment: CDR1 LNHNV and CDR2 YYDKDF (reference sequence). This CDR3 spans 16 amino acids. Deletions cut 4 bases from V and 8 bases from J, with 20 bases between. The CDR3 nucleotides are TGTGCCACCAGCAAAGCCCAGGACAGACCAAGAGAAAAACTGTTTTTT. This encodes CATSKAQDRPREKLFF.

The chain uses TRBV2 and TRBJ1-2; maybe TRBD1 (6 bases). This CDR3 contains 15 residues. The germline CDR1 and CDR2 sequences are SNHLY and FYNNEI. Trimming shortened V by 6 bases and J by 8 bases, and 22 bases separated the two germline ends. Here the CDR3 reads CASRRAGDSVRGYTF. The DNA of the CDR3 is TGTGCCAGCAGGCGTGCAGGGGATTCGGTCAGGGGCTACACCTTC.

The chain combines TRBV5-8 with TRBJ2-7; D remains unclear. V shed 8 bases and J shed 2 bases, with 17 bases lying between them. Germline lookup yields CDR1 SGHTS and CDR2 YDEGEE. The length of the CDR3 is 14 residues. Here the CDR3 DNA reads TGTGCCAGTAGACCGCCATCGACACCCTACGAGCAGTACTTC. The encoded protein is CASRPPSTPYEQYF.

The V and J genes are TRBV5-6 and TRBJ2-1; D remains ambiguous. This CDR3 comprises 11 residues. In germline, CDR1 is SGHDT, CDR2 YYEEEE. The V and J ends lost 3 bases and 7 bases respectively, with 5 bases between them. The CDR3 DNA reads as TGTGCCAGCAGCTACTTAAATGAGCAGTTCTTC. Amino acid sequence: CASSYLNEQFF.

This clone was counted a few times. The V and J genes are TRBV5-1 and TRBJ2-7, with TRBD2 as a possible D gene (5 bases). Looked up from germline, CDR1 is SGHRS and CDR2 is YFSETQ. Trimming removed 0 bases at V and 4 bases at J, with 14 bases between. CDR3 length equals 15 residues. The CDR3 here is CASSLARDLAYEQYF. The CDR3 region has the DNA TGCGCCAGCAGCTTGGCAAGGGATCTAGCATACGAGCAGTACTTC.

This chain connects TRBV18 to TRBJ2-7; D remains unclear. This CDR3 comprises 14 residues. Germline loops: CDR1 KGHSH, CDR2 LQKENI. V lost 2 bases to trimming and J lost 4 bases, with 12 bases between them. DNA for the CDR3: TGTGCCAGCTCACCAGATCAGAAAGGGTACGAGCAGTACTTC. It specifies CASSPDQKGYEQYF.

Worth noting for this clone: The conserved final phenylalanine or tryptophan is absent from the CDR3, which likely points to a read error. V usage is TRBV7-9 and J usage is TRBJ2-7, with D maybe TRBD1 (5 bases). V dropped 4 bases and J dropped 0 bases, with 7 bases sitting between them. Germline CDR1 reads SEHNR; CDR2 reads FQNEAQ (reference sequence). The CDR3 is 13 amino acids. The CDR3 bases are TGTGCCAGCAGCTCGGACACCTCCTACGAGCAGTACTCC. Residues: CASSSDTSYEQYS.

The genes are TRBV5-6 and TRBJ1-2; 8 nucleotides match TRBD1. CDR1 and CDR2 from the germline V gene are SGHDT and YYEEEE. V lost 5 bases and J lost 2; bases outside the gene matches: 8. This CDR3 contains 15 residues. The DNA of the CDR3 is TGTGCCAGCAGTCGACCTGACAGGGGAAACTATGGCTACACCTTC. Translated, it gives CASSRPDRGNYGYTF.

This clone showed up just once. The chain has TRBV19 and TRBJ1-2, with 10 bases lining up with TRBD1. CDR1 is LNHDA and CDR2 is SQIVND in the germline V gene (reference sequence). Losses at the gene ends were 1 base for V and 4 bases for J; bases not matched to a gene: 9. CDR3 length equals 17 residues. CDR3 protein: CASSIGLRQGAIYGYTF. The CDR3 nucleotides are TGTGCCAGTAGTATAGGCCTCAGACAGGGGGCAATCTATGGCTACACCTTC. Full variable domain (rest looked up from reference TRBV19 and TRBJ1-2): DGGITQSPKYLFRKEGQNVTLSCEQNLNHDAMYWYRQDPGQGLRLIYYSQIVNDFQKGDIAEGYSVSREKKESFPLTVTSAQKNPTAFYLCASSIGLRQGAIYGYTFGSGTRLTVV.

Details on this clone: Other DNA sequences from this sample encode an identical CDR3 as well. The rearrangement uses TRBV18 and TRBJ2-2; D might be TRBD1 (6 bases). The germline V and J ends were trimmed by 6 bases and 4 bases, with 9 bases remaining between them. The germline CDR1 and CDR2 sequences are KGHSH and LQKENI. CDR3 size: 13 residues. The CDR3 nucleotides read TGTGCCAGCTCCCAGACAGGCACCGGGGAGCTGTTTTTT. It codes for CASSQTGTGELFF.